Here is one TCR beta chain with its context. V lost 4 bases to trimming and J lost 0 bases, with 17 bases between them. Per germline, CDR1 SGHNT and CDR2 YYREEE (reference sequence). The CDR3 consists of 16 residues. These data come from a study of blood T cell repertoires in COVID-19. Study-wide background: Samples representing acute and convalescent COVID-19 were sourced from the United States, Italy and Spain.

TCRdb's copy holds only in-frame clones and misses some; the assay was immunoSEQ multiplex PCR. Seen here are 120,000 or so clones, 65% to 85% observed once, and the top ten hold approximately 17%. This sequence joins TRBV5-4 and TRBJ2-7; TRBD1 is a possible D gene (7 bases). The sample was peripheral blood. The TCR was taken from a man younger than 45 with COVID-19, enrolled during active disease. DNA of the CDR3: TGTGCCAGCAGCCCCCGTGGAGGGGGCTTCTCCTACGAGCAGTACTTC. This translates into CASSPRGGGFSYEQYF.